The 7 T cell receptor beta chains reported below all come from one sample, sequenced in a study of CD8 T cells in ankylosing spondylitis. TCRdb processed the 5' RACE reads anew with MiXCR; each CDR3 protein has one entry. The sample lists about 250,000 distinct CDR3 sequences; roughly a third were seen once. The sample comprised blood, either unsorted or a sorted T cell fraction (not recorded which). The receptors were gathered from a male donor with ankylosing spondylitis or in good health (not recorded which).

The J gene is TRBJ1-2, the V gene TRBV11-2; D possibly corresponds to TRBD1 (5 bases). Between the trimmed V and J ends, which lost 1 base and 7 bases, there was a span of 10 bases. The CDR3 runs to 13 residues. Germline V gene data show CDR1 as SGHAT and CDR2 as FQNNGV. The CDR3 loop is CASSLGGVGGYTF. The CDR3 DNA sequence: TGTGCCAGCAGCTTAGGGGGCGTAGGTGGCTACACCTTC.

This clonotype was observed at least ten times. The chain uses TRBV7-2 and TRBJ2-3; D may be TRBD1 (5 bases). The CDR3 covers 14 residues. The V end lost 0 bases, the J end lost 3 bases, and 7 bases lay between the germline ends. Germline V gene lookup returns CDR1 SGHTA and CDR2 FQGNSA. The CDR3 loop is CASSLAGPTDTQYF. The DNA for the CDR3 is TGTGCCAGCAGCTTAGCGGGGCCGACAGATACGCAGTATTTT. The full variable domain, completed using reference TRBV7-2 and TRBJ2-3, is GAGVSQSPSNKVTEKGKDVELRCDPISGHTALYWYRQSLGQGLEFLIYFQGNSAPDKSGLPSDRFSAERTGGSVSTLTIQRTQQEDSAVYLCASSLAGPTDTQYFGPGTRLTVL.

V and J are TRBV20-1 and TRBJ2-3, with D uncertain. In germline, CDR1 is DFQATT, CDR2 SNEGSKA (reference sequence). The CDR3 totals 14 residues. Trimming cost V 6 bases and J 0 bases, with 13 bases left between them. The CDR3 nucleotides are TGCAGTGCCCGAGGTTCAGAGAGCACAGATACGCAGTATTTT. Translated, it gives CSARGSESTDTQYF.

This clonotype was counted only a few times. The rearrangement links TRBV5-1 to TRBJ1-1; D is possibly TRBD1 (5 bases). The CDR3 contains 14 residues. Trimming left V 4 bases short and J 5 bases short, with 15 bases between. Germline V lookup: CDR1 SGHRS, CDR2 YFSETQ. In DNA, the CDR3 is TGCGCCAGCAGCCTGGTTCGCAGGGATACTGAAGCTTTCTTT. Amino acids: CASSLVRRDTEAFF.

This chain connects TRBV29-1 to TRBJ2-3; TRBD1 matches at 9 bases. The ends lost 6 bases at V and 6 bases at J; junction bases unmatched: 7. Germline V gene data show CDR1 as SQVTM and CDR2 as ANQGSEA. This CDR3 region has 13 residues. The CDR3 nucleotides read TGCAGCGTGGACAGGGGAGATTCGGATACGCAGTATTTT. Translated, it gives CSVDRGDSDTQYF.

There are a few counts of this clonotype. This rearrangement joins TRBV20-1 to TRBJ2-5; TRBD2 matches at 7 bases. CDR1 DFQATT and CDR2 SNEGSKA come from the germline V gene (reference sequence). The length of the CDR3 is 14 residues. V trimming: 6 bases; J trimming: 4 bases; junction bases outside the gene matches: 11. CDR3 region: CSAEWRREGETQYF. CDR3 DNA: TGCAGTGCCGAATGGCGCAGGGAGGGAGAGACCCAGTACTTC.

This clonotype came up a few times. V is TRBV4-2 and J is TRBJ2-6, with 15 bases identical to TRBD2. Trimming at V came to 6 bases and at J to 2 bases, leaving 8 bases not matched to a gene. This CDR3 is built from 19 residues. Germline loops: CDR1 LGHNA, CDR2 YNFKEQ. The CDR3 loop is CASRPPGTSGGTGANVLTF. For the CDR3, the DNA is TGTGCCAGCAGACCCCCTGGGACTAGCGGGGGGACTGGGGCCAACGTCCTGACTTTC.